The present entry profiles one TCR beta chain with its context. As yet, its antigen is unknown. The CDR3 sequence is 18 residues long. This specimen belongs to a study of shared clonotypes between healthy human individuals. In the study overall: Aged between 18 and 49, the donors were a couple of women and three men. Findings of the study overall: Donors were few, which limited the genetic and exposure-history diversity represented.

TCRdb's table, derived via immunoSEQ multiplex PCR, lists solely in-frame clones and lacks some. Of more than 1.2 million clones in the sample, 98% are singletons; the top ten hold under 0.45%. All of the donors resided in Nashville, Tennessee, and each was a Caucasian adult. Negatively enriched CD4+ T cells were divided by CD45RA into naive and memory. The genes are TRBV12-2 and TRBJ2-1. TRBV12-2 is given as a pseudogene. The clonotype originates from a young man in good health. The material sequenced was naive CD4+ T cells sorted from blood. As for subset: CD45RA+ positively selected. The CDR3 DNA reads TGTGCAAGTCGCTTAGAGGGCTTCGGCGAATTAACCTACAATGAGCAGTTCTTC. Translating it yields CASRLEGFGELTYNEQFF.